The subject of this entry is one TCR beta chain. The ends were cut back, 0 bases at V and 5 bases at J, with 10 bases in the middle. CDR1 is MNHEY, CDR2 SVGAGI, per germline. The CDR3 runs to 15 residues. The data belong to a study of CD8 T cells in Susac syndrome. The authors reverse transcribed about 0.45 to 1 ug RNA with random hexamers. TCRdb fed the immunoSEQ multiplex PCR reads into MiXCR, producing one record per CDR3 protein. The data contain some 300,000 distinct CDR3 sequences, 65% to 90% of them singletons. Sample: CD8+ T cells from PBMCs. The chain joins TRBV6-5 to TRBJ1-4; D ambiguous. This clonotype was obtained from a human donor with multiple sclerosis. The CDR3 DNA follows: TGTGCCAGCAGTTACTCAAGAAATAGCAATGAAAAACTGTTTTTT. Its translation: CASSYSRNSNEKLFF.